These T cell receptor beta chains were read from a single sample in a study of OX40 agonist ivuxolimab in advanced cancers. Here immunoSEQ multiplex PCR was the method, and the copy in TCRdb shows in-frame clones only, minus some. The repertoire consists of 60,000 to 80,000 clones, with approximately 80% occurring once and the leading ten covering 1.1%. Sequencing used CD4+ or CD8+ T cells sorted from blood, obtained in a trial of the OX40 agonist ivuxolimab. The source of these receptors is an adult with an advanced solid tumor such as melanoma, head and neck, liver or kidney cancer. The CDR3 runs from the conserved cysteine through the conserved F or W. A D gene is named only where the DNA matches it firmly. Part of the rows lack a size; the others show once, few, many or a class for expanded clones.

CASTVGNTGELFF TGTGCCAGCACCGTAGGGAACACCGGGGAGCTGTTTTTT TRBV7-8 . . TRBJ2-2
CASSLLGTGAFEQYF TGTGCCAGCAGCTTATTAGGGACAGGGGCCTTCGAGCAGTACTTC TRBV7-9 TRBD1 . TRBJ2-7
CASGLAGSGMNTEAFF TGTGCTAGTGGTTTGGCGGGGTCTGGCATGAACACTGAAGCTTTCTTT TRBV12-5 . . TRBJ1-1
CASKQEGQPQHF TGTGCCAGCAAACAGGAGGGACAGCCCCAGCATTTT TRBV27 . many TRBJ1-5
CASSFGGPSQPQHF TGCGCCAGCAGCTTTGGAGGGCCCAGCCAGCCCCAGCATTTT TRBV5-1 . . TRBJ1-5
CASSAPGQGNTIYF TGTGCCAGCAGTGCCCCTGGACAAGGAAACACCATATATTTT TRBV27 . . TRBJ1-3
CASSLARDRKSANEKLFF TGCGCCAGCAGCTTGGCCCGGGACAGGAAGTCGGCTAATGAAAAACTGTTTTTT TRBV5-1 TRBD1 . TRBJ1-4
CASSKRGGQVGNEQFF TGTGCCAGCAGCAAAAGGGGGGGTCAGGTAGGCAATGAGCAGTTCTTC TRBV7-2 . once TRBJ2-1
CASSPGLARTVSPLHF TGTGCCAGCAGCCCCGGATTGGCGAGGACAGTGTCACCCCTCCACTTT TRBV27 . . TRBJ1-6
CASSLRAGLGNTIYF TGCGCCAGCAGCTTGAGGGCAGGGCTGGGAAACACCATATATTTT TRBV5-1 . . TRBJ1-3
CASIQEKFDEQYF TGTGCCAGCATACAGGAGAAGTTCGACGAGCAGTACTTC TRBV2 . . TRBJ2-7
CAISGAGENTDTQYF TGTGCCATCAGTGGAGCGGGGGAGAACACAGATACGCAGTATTTT TRBV10-3 TRBD2 . TRBJ2-3
CATSEGDTPTYEQYF TGTGCCACCAGCGAGGGGGACACTCCTACCTACGAGCAGTACTTC TRBV15 . . TRBJ2-7
CASSLFGGADTQYF TGTGCCAGCAGCTTATTTGGGGGCGCAGATACGCAGTATTTT TRBV7-2 . . TRBJ2-3
CASSLKAGNGYTF TGTGCCAGCAGCTTAAAGGCAGGGAATGGCTACACCTTC TRBV7-9 . . TRBJ1-2
CASSPGQGNEKLFF TGTGCCAGCTCACCAGGACAGGGTAATGAAAAACTGTTTTTT TRBV18 TRBD1 few TRBJ1-4
CASRDLHGYTF TGTGCCAGCAGGGACCTCCATGGCTACACCTTC TRBV27 . . TRBJ1-2
CASSYIAGTYQETQYF TGTGCCAGCAGCTACATAGCGGGAACGTACCAAGAGACCCAGTACTTC TRBV14 TRBD2 . TRBJ2-5
CASSRTSGGAYEQYF TGTGCCAGCAGCCGTACCTCAGGGGGCGCGTACGAGCAGTACTTC TRBV7-2 TRBD1 . TRBJ2-7
CASTQTRDGTDTQYF TGCGCCAGCACCCAGACCCGGGACGGCACAGATACGCAGTATTTT TRBV4-1 . . TRBJ2-3
CASSLEQNTEAFF TGTGCCAGCAGCTTAGAACAGAACACTGAAGCTTTCTTT TRBV11-3 . . TRBJ1-1
CASSQYRDSYNEQFF TGCGCCAGCAGCCAGTATAGGGACAGTTACAATGAGCAGTTCTTC TRBV4-3 TRBD1 . TRBJ2-1
CASRPGEGPTYEQYF TGTGCCAGCAGACCCGGTGAAGGGCCCACCTACGAGCAGTACTTC TRBV6-1 . once TRBJ2-7
CASSLLGAGGQPQHF TGTGCCAGCAGCTTGCTCGGAGCAGGAGGTCAGCCCCAGCATTTT TRBV4-2 . . TRBJ1-5
CSVGTGNSYEQYF TGCAGCGTCGGGACAGGGAACTCCTACGAGCAGTACTTC TRBV29-1 TRBD1 . TRBJ2-7
CASSPLPPGAFYGYTF TGTGCCAGCTCACCTCTCCCGCCGGGGGCTTTCTATGGCTACACCTTC TRBV18 . . TRBJ1-2
CASSPDGPGAGELFF TGTGCCAGCTCACCTGACGGCCCGGGCGCCGGGGAGCTGTTTTTT TRBV18 . . TRBJ2-2
CASITSGGSGANVLTF TGTGCCAGCATCACTAGCGGGGGGTCTGGGGCCAACGTCCTGACTTTC TRBV7-2 TRBD2 . TRBJ2-6
CASSLGVLRQMNTEAFF TGTGCCAGCAGCTTAGGCGTTCTTCGGCAGATGAACACTGAAGCTTTCTTT TRBV7-3 . . TRBJ1-1
CASSQSDGLSYGYTF TGTGCCAGCAGCCAGTCGGACGGCCTTTCTTATGGCTACACCTTC TRBV11-1 . . TRBJ1-2
CASSAPGLQYEQYF TGTGCCAGCAGCGCGCCGGGACTCCAATACGAGCAGTACTTC TRBV5-4 . once TRBJ2-7
CASSETSGGRQAFF TGTGCCAGCAGTGAAACGTCAGGGGGGAGGCAAGCTTTCTTT TRBV6-4 TRBD1 . TRBJ1-1
CASSYFDLNSYEQYF TGTGCCAGCAGTTATTTTGACCTCAACTCCTACGAGCAGTACTTC TRBV6-6 . . TRBJ2-7
CASSPRPGQGYEQYF TGTGCCAGCAGCCCGAGGCCGGGACAGGGTTACGAGCAGTACTTC TRBV5-6 TRBD1 . TRBJ2-7
CARSSTTGYEQYF TGTGCCAGAAGCTCTACGACTGGATACGAGCAGTACTTC TRBV5-3 . . TRBJ2-7
CASSLDRGNTGELFF TGTGCCAGTAGTTTGGACAGGGGAAACACCGGGGAGCTGTTTTTT TRBV19 TRBD1 few TRBJ2-2
CASSPQQGAGGVTQYF TGTGCCAGCTCACCACAGCAGGGAGCGGGCGGAGTGACCCAGTACTTC TRBV18 . . TRBJ2-5
CASSIVTGGNQPQHF TGTGCCAGTAGTATAGTAACAGGGGGCAATCAGCCCCAGCATTTT TRBV19 TRBD1 . TRBJ1-5
CASSLAGRWLGGAWGQFF TGTGCCAGCAGCTTGGCAGGGCGGTGGCTTGGGGGGGCCTGGGGGCAGTTCTTC TRBV11-2 . . TRBJ2-1
CASGDRDQPQHF TGTGCTAGTGGTGACAGAGATCAGCCCCAGCATTTT TRBV12-5 . few TRBJ1-5
CASSLEPSATYEQYF TGCGCCAGCAGCTTGGAGCCTAGCGCCACCTACGAGCAGTACTTC TRBV5-1 . . TRBJ2-7
CASRRRPGNSPLHF TGTGCCAGCAGAAGGCGGCCGGGGAATTCACCCCTCCACTTT TRBV6-5 . . TRBJ1-6
CASSDHIWTRNQPQHF TGTGCCAGCAGTGATCATATTTGGACTCGCAATCAGCCCCAGCATTTT TRBV2 . . TRBJ1-5
CASSSGGGASTGELFF TGCGCCAGCAGCTCGGGCGGGGGGGCGAGCACCGGGGAGCTGTTTTTT TRBV5-1 TRBD2 few TRBJ2-2
CASSPWTPGANVLTF TGTGCCAGCAGCCCGTGGACACCTGGGGCCAACGTCCTGACTTTC TRBV7-9 . once TRBJ2-6
CASSVSGGEASPLHF TGTGCCAGCAGCGTAAGTGGCGGGGAAGCTTCACCCCTCCACTTT TRBV9 . . TRBJ1-6
CASSPRTGDTQYF TGTGCCAGCAGCCCCCGGACAGGTGATACGCAGTATTTT TRBV11-2 TRBD1 . TRBJ2-3
CASSGGLGKNTEAFF TGCGCCAGCAGCGGAGGGTTGGGCAAGAACACTGAAGCTTTCTTT TRBV5-1 . . TRBJ1-1
CASSNRDRGLRDGYTF TGTGCCAGCAGCAACCGGGACAGGGGTTTAAGGGATGGCTACACCTTC TRBV7-2 TRBD1 . TRBJ1-2
CASSNPQGPFLTDTQYF TGTGCCAGTAGTAACCCACAGGGACCCTTCCTCACAGATACGCAGTATTTT TRBV19 . . TRBJ2-3
CASSPSGTGVNEKLFF TGTGCCAGCTCACCATCCGGTACAGGGGTGAATGAAAAACTGTTTTTT TRBV18 TRBD1 . TRBJ1-4
CASSQDPSTAGTRVYGYTF TGCGCCAGCAGCCAAGATCCATCGACTGCCGGGACAAGGGTCTATGGCTACACCTTC TRBV4-3 . . TRBJ1-2
CASSSRLMDQPQHF TGTGCCAGCAGTTCCCGCCTTATGGATCAGCCCCAGCATTTT TRBV6-5 . . TRBJ1-5
CASSLSRGLAGFNEQFF TGTGCCAGCAGTTTAAGTCGTGGGCTAGCGGGCTTCAATGAGCAGTTCTTC TRBV27 TRBD2 few TRBJ2-1
CANTPKSLSYEQYF TGTGCCAACACTCCGAAAAGTCTTTCCTACGAGCAGTACTTC TRBV27 . once TRBJ2-7
CASSENRGNQPQHF TGTGCCAGCAGTGAAAACAGGGGCAATCAGCCCCAGCATTTT TRBV2 . . TRBJ1-5
CASSWGQGDSPLHF TGTGCCAGCAGCTGGGGACAGGGGGATTCACCCCTCCACTTT TRBV5-6 TRBD1 few TRBJ1-6
CASSFGGHQNSYEQYF TGCGCCAGCAGCTTCGGGGGACACCAAAACTCCTACGAGCAGTACTTC TRBV5-1 . . TRBJ2-7
CASSVGTVNSPLHF TGTGCCAGCAGCGTAGGGACAGTTAATTCACCCCTCCACTTT TRBV2 TRBD1 . TRBJ1-6